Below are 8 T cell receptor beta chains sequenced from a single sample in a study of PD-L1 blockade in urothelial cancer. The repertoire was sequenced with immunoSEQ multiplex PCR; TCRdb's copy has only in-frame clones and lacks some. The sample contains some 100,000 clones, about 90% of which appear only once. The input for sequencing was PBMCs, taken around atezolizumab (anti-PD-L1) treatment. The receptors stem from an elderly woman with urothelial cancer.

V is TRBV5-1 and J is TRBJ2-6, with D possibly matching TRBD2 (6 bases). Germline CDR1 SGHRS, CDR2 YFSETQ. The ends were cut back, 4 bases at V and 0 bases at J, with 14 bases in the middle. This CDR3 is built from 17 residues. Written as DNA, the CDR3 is TGCGCCAGCAGCCAGGGCGGGACGGCCTCTGGGGCCAACGTCCTGACTTTC. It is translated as CASSQGGTASGANVLTF.

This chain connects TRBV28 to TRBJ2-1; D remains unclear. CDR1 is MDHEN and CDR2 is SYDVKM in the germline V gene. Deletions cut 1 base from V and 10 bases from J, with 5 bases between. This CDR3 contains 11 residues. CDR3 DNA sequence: TGTGCCAGCAGTTTATTACGGGAGCAGTTCTTC. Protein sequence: CASSLLREQFF. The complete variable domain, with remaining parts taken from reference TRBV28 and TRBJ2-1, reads DVKVTQSSRYLVKRTGEKVFLECVQDMDHENMFWYRQDPGLGLRLIYFSYDVKMKEKGDIPEGYSVSREKKERFSLILESASTNQTSMYLCASSLLREQFFGPGTRLTVL.

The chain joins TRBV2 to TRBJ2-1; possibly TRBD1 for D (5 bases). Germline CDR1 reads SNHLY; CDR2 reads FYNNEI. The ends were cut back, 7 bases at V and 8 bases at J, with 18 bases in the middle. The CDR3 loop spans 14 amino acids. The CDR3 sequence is CASKGARVGDEQFF. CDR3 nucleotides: TGTGCCAGCAAAGGGGCTAGGGTAGGCGATGAGCAGTTCTTC.

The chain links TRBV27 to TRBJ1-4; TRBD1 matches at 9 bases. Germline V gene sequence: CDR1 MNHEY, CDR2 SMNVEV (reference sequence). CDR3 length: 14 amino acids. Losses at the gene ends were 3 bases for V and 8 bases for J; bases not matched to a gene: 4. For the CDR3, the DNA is TGTGCCAGCAGTTTTTTGGGACAGGGCGAAAAACTGTTTTTT. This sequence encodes CASSFLGQGEKLFF.

Here the CDR3 DNA reads TGTGCCAGTGGGACAGGGGTTGAAGCTTTCTTT. It yields the protein CASGTGVEAFF. The chain employs TRBV28 and TRBJ1-1; 10 nucleotides match TRBD1. The CDR3 length is 11 residues. Germline V gene data show CDR1 as MDHEN and CDR2 as SYDVKM. Unmatched junction bases numbered 2, after V lost 9 bases and J lost 7 bases.

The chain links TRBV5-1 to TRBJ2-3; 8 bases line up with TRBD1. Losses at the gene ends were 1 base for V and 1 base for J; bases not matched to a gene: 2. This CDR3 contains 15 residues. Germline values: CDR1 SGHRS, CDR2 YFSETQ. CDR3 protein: CASSLWTGRTDTQYF. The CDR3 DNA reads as TGCGCCAGCAGCTTGTGGACAGGGCGCACAGATACGCAGTATTTT.

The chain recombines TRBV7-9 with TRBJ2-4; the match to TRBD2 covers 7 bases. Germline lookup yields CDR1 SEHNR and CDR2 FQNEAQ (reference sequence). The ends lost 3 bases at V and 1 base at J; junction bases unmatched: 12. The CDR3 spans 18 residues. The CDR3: CASSLDGTQGGAKNIQYF. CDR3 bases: TGTGCCAGCAGCTTGGACGGGACCCAGGGAGGGGCCAAAAACATTCAGTACTTC. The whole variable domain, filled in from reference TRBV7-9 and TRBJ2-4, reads DTGVSQNPRHKITKRGQNVTFRCDPISEHNRLYWYRQTLGQGPEFLTYFQNEAQLEKSRLLSDRFSAERPKGSFSTLEIQRTEQGDSAMYLCASSLDGTQGGAKNIQYFGAGTRLSVL.

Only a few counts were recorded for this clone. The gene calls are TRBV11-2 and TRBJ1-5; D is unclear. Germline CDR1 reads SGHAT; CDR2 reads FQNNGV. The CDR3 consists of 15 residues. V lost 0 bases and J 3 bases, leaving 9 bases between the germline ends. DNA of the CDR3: TGTGCCAGCAGCTTAGATCTCCAGATCAATCAGCCCCAGCATTTT. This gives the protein CASSLDLQINQPQHF.